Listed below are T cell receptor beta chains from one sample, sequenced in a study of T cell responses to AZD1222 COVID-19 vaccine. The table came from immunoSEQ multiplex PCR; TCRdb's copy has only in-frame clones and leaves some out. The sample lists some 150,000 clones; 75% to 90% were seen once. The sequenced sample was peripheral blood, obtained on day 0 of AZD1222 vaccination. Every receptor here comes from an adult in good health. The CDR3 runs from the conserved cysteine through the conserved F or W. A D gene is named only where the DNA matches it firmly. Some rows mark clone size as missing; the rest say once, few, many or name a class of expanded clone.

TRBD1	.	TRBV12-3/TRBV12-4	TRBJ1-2	TGTGCCAGCAGGACAGGGGGCTATGGCTACACCTTC	CASRTGGYGYTF
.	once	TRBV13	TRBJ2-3	TGTGCCAGCAGCTTCTTTCGGGTTTCAGATACGCAGTATTTT	CASSFFRVSDTQYF
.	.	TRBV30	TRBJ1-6	TGTGCCTGGAGTGTCTTAGGGAATTATAATTCACCCCTCCACTTT	CAWSVLGNYNSPLHF
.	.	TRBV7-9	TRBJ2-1	TGTGCCAGCAGCGGAGTGGAACTATACAATGAGCAGTTCTTC	CASSGVELYNEQFF
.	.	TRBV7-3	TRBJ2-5	TGTGCCAGCAGCTTAAACGGGGCTCGAGAGACCCAGTACTTC	CASSLNGARETQYF
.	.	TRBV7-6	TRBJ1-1	TGTGCCAGCAGCTTGCTCCGCACAGGAGAAACTGAAGCTTTCTTT	CASSLLRTGETEAFF
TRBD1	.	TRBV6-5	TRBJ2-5	TGTGCCAGCAGTCTAAACCGGGACAGGCAGTACTTC	CASSLNRDRQYF
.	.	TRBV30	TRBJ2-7	TGTGCCTGGAGTTGGCAGTCCCCCGTGCGCTACGAGCAGTACTTC	CAWSWQSPVRYEQYF
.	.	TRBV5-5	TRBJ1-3	TGTGCCAGCAGCGGAGGCCTTGACTACTCTGGAAACACCATATATTTT	CASSGGLDYSGNTIYF
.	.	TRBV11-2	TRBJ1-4	TGTGCCAGCAGCTCCATGAGACATGCTGAAAAACTGTTTTTT	CASSSMRHAEKLFF
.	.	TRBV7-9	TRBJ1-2	TGTGCCAGCAGCGCCCAGCACAGGGCTCTTGCATTGAACTATGGCTACACCTTC	CASSAQHRALALNYGYTF
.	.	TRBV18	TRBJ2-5	TGTGCCAGCTCACCATTAGAAAGAGAGACCCAGTACTTC	CASSPLERETQYF
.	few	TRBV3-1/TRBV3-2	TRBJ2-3	TGTGCCAGCAGCCCACGGACCAGCACAGATACGCAGTATTTT	CASSPRTSTDTQYF
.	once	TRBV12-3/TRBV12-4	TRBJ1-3	TGTGCCAGCAGCCAAGGTGGGAACACCATATATTTT	CASSQGGNTIYF
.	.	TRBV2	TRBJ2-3	TGTGCCAGCTTAGCACGGGGGTACACAGATACGCAGTATTTT	CASLARGYTDTQYF
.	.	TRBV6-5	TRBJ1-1	TGTGCCAGCAGACTGGGACCGGAAGCTTTCTTT	CASRLGPEAFF
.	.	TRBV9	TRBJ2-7	TGTGCCAGCAGCGTGGACCCCTTCCACGAGCAGTACTTC	CASSVDPFHEQYF
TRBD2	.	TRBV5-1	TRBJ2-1	TGCGCCAGCAGCTTCTCCAGCGGGATCTACAATGAGCAGTTCTTC	CASSFSSGIYNEQFF
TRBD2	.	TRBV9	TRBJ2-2	TGTGCCAGCAGCGGCACTAGCGGGAGGGCCTTCGGGGAGCTGTTTTTT	CASSGTSGRAFGELFF
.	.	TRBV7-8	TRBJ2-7	TGTGCCAGCAGCTCCGGCCGACAGGCAAGGGCCCCGTACGAGCAGTACTTC	CASSSGRQARAPYEQYF
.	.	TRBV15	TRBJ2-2	TGTGCCACCAGCAGAGATCAGCCCCCCCGGGGGGAGCTGTTTTTT	CATSRDQPPRGELFF
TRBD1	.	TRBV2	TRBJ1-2	TGTGCCAGCAGTGGAGCCTCACAGGGGGCGGATGGCTACACCTTC	CASSGASQGADGYTF
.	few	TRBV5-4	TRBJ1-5	TGTGCCAGCAGCCTCCAACCTGATCAGCCCCAGCATTTT	CASSLQPDQPQHF
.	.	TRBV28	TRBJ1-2	TGTGCCAGCAGTTTGGGGGGCAGGGACTATGGCTACACCTTC	CASSLGGRDYGYTF
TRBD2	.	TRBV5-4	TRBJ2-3	TGTGCCAGCGGCGCTAGCGGGGGATCCACAGATACGCAGTATTTT	CASGASGGSTDTQYF
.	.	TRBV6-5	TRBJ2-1	TGTGCCAGCAGCGACTCAGGGGAGCGGTACAATGAGCAGTTCTTC	CASSDSGERYNEQFF
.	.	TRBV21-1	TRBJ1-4	TGTGCCAGATGGACAGGAGCTATTGCAACTAATGAAAAACTGTTTTTT	CARWTGAIATNEKLFF
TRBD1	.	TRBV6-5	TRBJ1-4	TGTGCCAGCGGGCAGGGGGCAGGGGATGAAAAACTGTTTTTT	CASGQGAGDEKLFF
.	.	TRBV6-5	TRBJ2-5	TGTGCCAGCAGGGGGGCCCAAGAGACCCAGTACTTC	CASRGAQETQYF
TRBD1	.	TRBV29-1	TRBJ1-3	TGCAGCGTGACGGGACAGGACTCTGGAAACACCATATATTTT	CSVTGQDSGNTIYF
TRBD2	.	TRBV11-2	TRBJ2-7	TGTGCCAGCAGCTTAGGGGAACTAGCGGGAGGGCCGGGCGAGCAGTACTTC	CASSLGELAGGPGEQYF
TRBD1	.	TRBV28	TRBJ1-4	TGTGCCAGCAGTTCCCCAGGGGGAACTAATGAAAAACTGTTTTTT	CASSSPGGTNEKLFF
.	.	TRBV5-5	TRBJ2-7	TGTGCCAGCAGCTTGTATGGTGGGAGTGCCAACGAGCAGTACTTC	CASSLYGGSANEQYF
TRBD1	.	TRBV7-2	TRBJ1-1	TGTGCCAGCAGCTTAGCGCTCCGGACAGGGGAGACTGAAGCTTTCTTT	CASSLALRTGETEAFF
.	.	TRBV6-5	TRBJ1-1	TGTGCCAGCAGGAACAACCTGGAAGCTTTCTTT	CASRNNLEAFF
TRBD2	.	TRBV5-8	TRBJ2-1	TGTGCCAGCAGCTACGGGGGGGCCTACAATGAGCAGTTCTTC	CASSYGGAYNEQFF
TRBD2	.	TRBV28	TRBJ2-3	TGTGCCAGCAGAACGGGACTAGCAACAGATACGCAGTATTTT	CASRTGLATDTQYF
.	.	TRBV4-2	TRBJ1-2	TGTGCCAGCAGCGAGAGGAGTACCTATGGCTACACCTTC	CASSERSTYGYTF
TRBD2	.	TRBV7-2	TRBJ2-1	TGTGCCGGCGGGGTCGGTAGCGGGGGCAACAATGAGCAGTTCTTC	CAGGVGSGGNNEQFF
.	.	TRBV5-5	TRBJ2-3	TGTGCCAGCAGCGCGTGGACAACCACAGATACGCAGTATTTT	CASSAWTTTDTQYF
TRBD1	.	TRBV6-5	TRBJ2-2	TGTGCCAGCGCCCCAGGGGGCGAGAACACCGGGGAGCTGTTTTTT	CASAPGGENTGELFF
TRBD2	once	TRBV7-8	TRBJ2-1	TGTGCCAGCAGCTTAGTTATACTAGCGAGGAATCACAATGAGCAGTTCTTC	CASSLVILARNHNEQFF
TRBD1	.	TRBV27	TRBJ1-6	TGTGCCAGCTCCTGGGGACAGCTAAATTCACCCCTCCACTTT	CASSWGQLNSPLHF
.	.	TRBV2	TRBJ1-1	TGTGCCAGCAAGCAGGCGTTAATGAACACTGAAGCTTTCTTT	CASKQALMNTEAFF
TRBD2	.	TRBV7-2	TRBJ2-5	TGTGCCAGCAGCTTAGCCACTAGCGTAAAAGAGACCCAGTACTTC	CASSLATSVKETQYF
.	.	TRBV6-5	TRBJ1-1	TGTGCCAGCAGCCGCTCGGGTCGGACTGAAGCTTTCTTT	CASSRSGRTEAFF
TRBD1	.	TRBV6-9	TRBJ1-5	TGTGCCAGCAGTTATGGCCCGACAGGGGATCAGCCCCAGCATTTT	CASSYGPTGDQPQHF
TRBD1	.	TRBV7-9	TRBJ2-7	TGTGCCAGCAGTTCCCGAGACAGGGTCCCGGGCTACGAGCAGTACTTC	CASSSRDRVPGYEQYF